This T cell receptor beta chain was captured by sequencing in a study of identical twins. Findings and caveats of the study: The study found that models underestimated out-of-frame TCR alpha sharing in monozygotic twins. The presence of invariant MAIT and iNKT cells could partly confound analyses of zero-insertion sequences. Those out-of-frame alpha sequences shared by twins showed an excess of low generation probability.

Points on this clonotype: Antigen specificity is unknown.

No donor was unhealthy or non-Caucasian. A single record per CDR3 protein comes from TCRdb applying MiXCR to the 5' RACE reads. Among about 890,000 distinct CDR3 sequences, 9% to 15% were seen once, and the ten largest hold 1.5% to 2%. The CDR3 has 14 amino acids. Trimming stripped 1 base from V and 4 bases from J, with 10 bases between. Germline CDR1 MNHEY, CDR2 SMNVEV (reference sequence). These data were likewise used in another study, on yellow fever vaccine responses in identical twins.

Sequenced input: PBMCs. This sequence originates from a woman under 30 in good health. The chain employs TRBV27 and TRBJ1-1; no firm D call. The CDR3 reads CASSLYPGGTEAFF. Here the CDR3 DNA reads TGTGCCAGCAGTTTATATCCGGGAGGCACTGAAGCTTTCTTT.